Each of the 10 T cell receptor beta chains below was sequenced from the same sample in a study of beta chain features in type 1 diabetes. The isolated RNA, all of it, was reverse transcribed, so expressed TCRB transcripts were what got sequenced. Clones were sequenced by immunoSEQ multiplex PCR, and TCRdb holds only the in-frame ones, with some missing. This sample has about 620,000 clones, with less than 20% found just once. Sequencing input: naive CD4+ T cells from blood. The origin of the receptors is a man aged 18 to 29 in good health.

V is TRBV7-2 and J is TRBJ2-7; 9 positions match TRBD1. Germline CDR1 and CDR2: SGHTA and FQGNSA. The CDR3 runs 15 residues. V lost 2 bases, J lost 2 bases, and 4 bases stayed unmatched. The CDR3 sequence is CASSLLRDRAYEQYF. CDR3 DNA: TGTGCCAGCAGCTTACTCCGGGACAGGGCCTACGAGCAGTACTTC.

V gene TRBV19 combines with J gene TRBJ2-1; D may correspond to TRBD1 or TRBD2 (5 bases each). Germline values: CDR1 LNHDA, CDR2 SQIVND (reference sequence). The CDR3 length is 15 residues. Trimming took off 6 bases at V and 1 base at J, with 13 bases between the two ends. CDR3 sequence reads: CASRPTRGSYNEQFF. The CDR3 nucleotides are TGTGCCAGTAGGCCCACTAGGGGATCCTACAATGAGCAGTTCTTC.

In this sample, this clone turned up a few times. V and J are TRBV29-1 and TRBJ2-6, with a tentative D call TRBD2 (5 bases). This CDR3 region has 15 residues. V lost 7 bases and J 0 bases, leaving 13 bases between the germline ends. Germline assignment: CDR1 SQVTM and CDR2 ANQGSEA. The CDR3 DNA reads TGCAGCGCCGTAGCGACCGACTCTGGGGCCAACGTCCTGACTTTC. Translating it yields CSAVATDSGANVLTF.

The chain carries TRBV9 and TRBJ2-5, with 7 bases aligning to TRBD1. The CDR3 is 15 amino acids. The V gene's germline CDR1 is SGDLS and CDR2 YYNGEE. The J segment lost 5 bases and the V segment lost 4 bases, leaving 11 bases of the junction unmatched. The DNA of the CDR3 is TGTGCCAGCAGCCCCCGGGACAGACTTACGGAGACCCAGTACTTC. It yields the protein CASSPRDRLTETQYF.

This rearrangement joins TRBV7-2 to TRBJ2-5; no firm D call. The CDR3 runs 15 residues. The ends were cut back, 5 bases at V and 4 bases at J, with 17 bases in the middle. Germline-derived CDR1 and CDR2 are SGHTA and FQGNSA. CDR3 amino acids: CASSPVWWVSETQYF. The CDR3 DNA reads TGTGCCAGCAGCCCTGTGTGGTGGGTGTCAGAGACCCAGTACTTC.

This clone has just a few counts. This chain connects TRBV4-3 to TRBJ2-7; D unclear. CDR1 is LGHNA, CDR2 YSLEER, per germline. Trimming left V 0 bases short and J 4 bases short, with 10 bases between. This CDR3 comprises 14 residues. The CDR3 sequence is CASSQETVRYEQYF. As DNA, the CDR3 is TGCGCCAGCAGCCAAGAGACCGTTAGGTACGAGCAGTACTTC.

This clone was recorded a few times. This chain links TRBV6-5 with TRBJ2-1; 7 nucleotides match TRBD1. Germline V gives CDR1 MNHEY, CDR2 SVGAGI. V was pared by 6 bases and J by 5 bases, with 4 bases of the junction left unmatched. CDR3 size: 13 residues. CDR3 loop: CASRRQGNNEQFF. In nucleotides, the CDR3 is TGTGCCAGCAGGAGACAGGGTAACAATGAGCAGTTCTTC.

The chain uses TRBV9 and TRBJ2-7; tentatively, D is TRBD1 or TRBD2 (5 bases each). Deletions cut 0 bases from V and 3 bases from J, with 16 bases between. From germline, CDR1 is SGDLS and CDR2 YYNGEE. The CDR3 loop spans 16 amino acids. The CDR3 loop reads CASSVDEGSPYYEQYF. As DNA, the CDR3 is TGTGCCAGCAGCGTAGACGAGGGGTCCCCCTACTACGAGCAGTACTTC. Variable domain in full (rest from reference TRBV9 and TRBJ2-7): DSGVTQTPKHLITATGQRVTLRCSPRSGDLSVYWYQQSLDQGLQFLIQYYNGEERAKGNILERFSAQQFPDLHSELNLSSLELGDSALYFCASSVDEGSPYYEQYFGPGTRLTVT.

The CDR3 sequence: CASSIGQGAYTIYF. The CDR3 DNA follows: TGTGCCAGCAGCATTGGACAGGGGGCTTACACCATATATTTT. V gene TRBV5-6 combines with J gene TRBJ1-3; 11 nucleotides line up with TRBD1. V trimming: 4 bases; J trimming: 8 bases; junction bases outside the gene matches: 5. CDR1 and CDR2 from the germline V gene are SGHDT and YYEEEE. This CDR3 region has 14 residues.

This chain links TRBV28 with TRBJ2-5; 9 nucleotides match TRBD1. Germline V CDR1 and CDR2: MDHEN, SYDVKM. The CDR3 is 16 amino acids. The junction had 19 bases not matched to a gene; V was cut back by 8 bases and J by 9 bases. CDR3 sequence (DNA): TGTGCCAGCGGAACGCTGGGACAGGGAGCACGATGGGCCCAGTACTTC. This translates into CASGTLGQGARWAQYF.